The clone carrying this T cell receptor beta chain has at least ten counts. The antigen remains unidentified. Duration under 3 months, a NOSPECS grade of at least 4, and a Clinical Activity Score of at least 3 characterized the ophthalmopathy patients. The CDR3 runs to 14 residues. Germline CDR1 DFQATT, CDR2 SNEGSKA (reference sequence). V shed 6 bases and J 2 bases; nucleotides not matched to a gene: 9. This record comes from a study of T cells in Graves' hyperthyroidism and ophthalmopathy. Overall study: Blood was drawn when the patient was first diagnosed and still untreated. Findings and limits, study-wide: Expanded thyroid clonotypes (above 0.001) were mostly also found in blood.

TCR beta CDR3 regions were amplified from RNA. Initially, a first-round RT-PCR of the TCR CDR3 employed the HTBI primer set. One entry per CDR3 protein results from TCRdb running MiXCR on the multiplex PCR reads. The top ten hold around 7% of the sample, which has about 600,000 distinct CDR3 sequences, 12% to 15% seen once. This clonotype originated in a woman younger than 35 with Graves' ophthalmopathy. The chain recombines TRBV20-1 with TRBJ1-2; 7 bases fit TRBD1. The source material was blood. DNA of the CDR3: TGCAGTGCCATTCCAAAGGGGGCGAACTATGGCTACACCTTC. Translation: CSAIPKGANYGYTF.